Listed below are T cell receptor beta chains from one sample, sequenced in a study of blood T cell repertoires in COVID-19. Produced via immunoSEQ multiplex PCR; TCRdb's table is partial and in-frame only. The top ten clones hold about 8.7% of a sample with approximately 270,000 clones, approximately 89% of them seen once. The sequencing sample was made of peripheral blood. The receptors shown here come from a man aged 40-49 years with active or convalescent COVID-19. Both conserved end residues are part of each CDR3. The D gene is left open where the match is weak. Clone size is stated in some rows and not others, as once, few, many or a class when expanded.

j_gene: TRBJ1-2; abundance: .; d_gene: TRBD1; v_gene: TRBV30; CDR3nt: TGTGCCTGGCGGGGGACAGGGACGGTCTATGGCTACACCTTC; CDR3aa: CAWRGTGTVYGYTF
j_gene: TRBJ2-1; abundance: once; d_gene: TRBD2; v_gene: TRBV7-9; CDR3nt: TGTGCCAGCAGCCCCGGGGAGGGCCATTTCTTC; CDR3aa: CASSPGEGHFF
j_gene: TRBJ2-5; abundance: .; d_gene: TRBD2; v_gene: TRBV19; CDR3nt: TGTGCCAGTAGTATAGAGGGCGGGAGTCGAGAGACCCAGTACTTC; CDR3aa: CASSIEGGSRETQYF
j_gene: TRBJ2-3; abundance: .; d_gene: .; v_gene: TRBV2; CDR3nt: TGTGCCAGCGACCGAGGGGGGGGCGGGGGCACAGATACGCAGTATTTT; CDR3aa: CASDRGGGGGTDTQYF
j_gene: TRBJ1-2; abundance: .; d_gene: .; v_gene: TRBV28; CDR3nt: TGTGCCAGCACAACATCCGCTTATGGCTACACCTTC; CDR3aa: CASTTSAYGYTF
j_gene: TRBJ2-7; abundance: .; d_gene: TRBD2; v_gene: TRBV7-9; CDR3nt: TGTGCCAGCAGCCCCCGTAGCGGGAGCTACGAGCAGTACTTC; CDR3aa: CASSPRSGSYEQYF
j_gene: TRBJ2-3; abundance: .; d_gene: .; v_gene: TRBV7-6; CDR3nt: TGTGCCAGCAGCTTACGACGGGACACAGATACGCAGTATTTT; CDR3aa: CASSLRRDTDTQYF
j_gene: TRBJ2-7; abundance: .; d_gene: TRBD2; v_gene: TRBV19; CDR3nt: TGTGCCAGTAGTAAGCGCGGACTAGCGGGAGATTCTGTTCCGAGCGAGCAGTACTTC; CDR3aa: CASSKRGLAGDSVPSEQYF
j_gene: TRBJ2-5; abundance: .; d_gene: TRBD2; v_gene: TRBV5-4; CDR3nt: TGTGCCACGGAACTAGCGGGGGGGCAAGAGACCCAGTACTTC; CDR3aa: CATELAGGQETQYF
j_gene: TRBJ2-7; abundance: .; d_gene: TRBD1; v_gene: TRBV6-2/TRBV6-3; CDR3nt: TGTGCCAGCAGTTACGCTGGGACAGGTCTTTACGAGCAGTACTTC; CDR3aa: CASSYAGTGLYEQYF
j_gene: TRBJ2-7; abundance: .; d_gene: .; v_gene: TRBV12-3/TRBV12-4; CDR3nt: TGTGCCAGCCGAGGACAGATATCCTACGAGCAGTACTTC; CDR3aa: CASRGQISYEQYF
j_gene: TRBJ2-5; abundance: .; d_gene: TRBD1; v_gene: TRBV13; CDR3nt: TGTGCCAGCAGGCCCACAGGGGGCCAAGAGACCCAGTACTTC; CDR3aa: CASRPTGGQETQYF
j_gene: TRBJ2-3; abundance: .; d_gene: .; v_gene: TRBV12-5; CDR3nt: TGTGCTAGTGGTTTGGCGACAGATATGCGCACAGATACGCAGTATTTT; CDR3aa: CASGLATDMRTDTQYF
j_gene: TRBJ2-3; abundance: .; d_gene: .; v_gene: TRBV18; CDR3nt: TGTGCCAGCTCACCGTCGGGGGGCACAGATACGCAGTATTTT; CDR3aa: CASSPSGGTDTQYF
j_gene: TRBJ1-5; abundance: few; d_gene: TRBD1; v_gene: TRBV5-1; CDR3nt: TGCGCCAGCAGCCCGATGGGGCAGGGGGGCAATCAGCCCCAGCATTTT; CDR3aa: CASSPMGQGGNQPQHF
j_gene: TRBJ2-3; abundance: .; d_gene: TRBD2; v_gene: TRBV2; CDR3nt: TGTGCCAGCCGGGGACTAGATCCAGATACGCAGTATTTT; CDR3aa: CASRGLDPDTQYF
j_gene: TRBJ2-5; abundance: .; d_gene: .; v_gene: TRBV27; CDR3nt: TGTGCCAGCAGTTTATCGACTTTGGGAGAGACCCAGTACTTC; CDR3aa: CASSLSTLGETQYF
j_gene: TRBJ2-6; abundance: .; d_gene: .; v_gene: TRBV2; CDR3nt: TGTGCCAGCACCGGAGCCGGGGCCAACGTCCTGACTTTC; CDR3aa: CASTGAGANVLTF